What follows are 11 T cell receptor beta chains derived from one specimen sequenced in a study of neurological immune-mediated disorders. A single record per CDR3 protein comes from TCRdb applying MiXCR to the 5' RACE reads. The sample lists fewer than 40,000 distinct CDR3 sequences, 4% to 5.5% seen once, with about 9% in the top ten. Sequencing was carried out using CD4+ T cells from blood. All receptors come from a man aged 18 to 30 in good health.

By its share, this clonotype is medium-sized. The chain couples TRBV5-1 to TRBJ2-2; D not certain. CDR1 is SGHRS and CDR2 is YFSETQ in the germline V gene. Trimming took 0 bases from V and 5 from J, leaving 8 bases between them. The CDR3 length is 14 residues. CDR3 in DNA: TGCGCCAGCAGCTTGGTTGTGGGTACCGGGGAGCTGTTTTTT. Protein product: CASSLVVGTGELFF.

This clonotype was picked up many times. The chain recombines TRBV27 with TRBJ2-2, with 7 bases matching TRBD1. Germline V gene data show CDR1 as MNHEY and CDR2 as SMNVEV (reference sequence). V dropped 6 bases and J dropped 7; count of bases not matched to a gene: 17. The CDR3 has 17 amino acids. CDR3 loop: CASREQTGTVKIGELFF. In nucleotides, the CDR3 is TGTGCCAGCAGGGAACAAACCGGGACAGTTAAAATCGGGGAGCTGTTTTTT.

This clonotype was observed at least ten times. V is TRBV24-1 and J is TRBJ1-2; D is ambiguous. The V end was cut by 10 bases, the J end by 2 bases, with 10 bases between. The CDR3 extends over 12 amino acids. Germline CDR1 and CDR2: KGHDR and SFDVKD. CDR3 sequence (DNA): TGTGCCACTTACGACAAGAACTATGGCTACACCTTC. Protein sequence: CATYDKNYGYTF.

This clonotype has a count of ten or more. The chain links TRBV27 to TRBJ1-1, with D unresolved. Trimming removed 6 bases at V and 0 bases at J, with 17 bases between. CDR3 length equals 16 residues. Germline V lookup: CDR1 MNHEY, CDR2 SMNVEV (reference sequence). The CDR3 sequence is CASSLRRGTLNTEAFF. In nucleotides, the CDR3 is TGTGCCAGCAGCCTCCGCCGGGGAACATTGAACACTGAAGCTTTCTTT.

This clonotype was observed many times. The gene calls are TRBV20-1 and TRBJ2-7, with 8 nucleotides matching TRBD1. The junction had 6 bases not matched to a gene; V was cut back by 3 bases and J by 5 bases. The CDR3 spans 13 residues. CDR1 is DFQATT, CDR2 SNEGSKA, per germline (reference sequence). DNA of the CDR3: TGCAGTGCTAGCGGACAGGGCCTCGACGAGCAGTACTTC. Translated: CSASGQGLDEQYF.

This clonotype was observed at least ten times. The chain couples TRBV7-8 to TRBJ1-2; D uncertain. The germline V and J ends were trimmed by 6 bases and 3 bases, with 23 bases remaining between them. The length of the CDR3 is 17 residues. CDR1 and CDR2 (germline): SGHVS, FQNEAQ. The CDR3 region has the DNA TGTGCCAGCAGTTTTTTTCCGTCCTTTGGGGAGGACTATGGCTACACCTTC. It codes for CASSFFPSFGEDYGYTF.

In this sample, this clonotype turned up many times. The V and J genes are TRBV6-5 and TRBJ2-2; 7 nucleotides agree with TRBD2. CDR1 and CDR2 (germline): MNHEY, SVGAGI. CDR3 length: 15 amino acids. With V trimmed by 6 bases and J by 0 bases, 4 bases remained unmatched. CDR3 amino acids: CASRTGTTNTGELFF. The CDR3 DNA follows: TGTGCCAGCAGGACCGGGACTACGAACACCGGGGAGCTGTTTTTT.

This clonotype appeared many times. The chain employs TRBV5-1 and TRBJ2-3, with TRBD2 identical over 12 bases. CDR1 is SGHRS, CDR2 YFSETQ, per germline. The CDR3 length is 17 residues. The V gene end was trimmed by 0 bases and the J gene end by 6 bases; junction bases not matched to a gene: 8. CDR3 amino acids: CASSLAASGGAWDTQYF. The CDR3 region has the DNA TGCGCCAGCAGCTTGGCGGCTAGCGGGGGGGCTTGGGATACGCAGTATTTT.

In its sample, this clonotype was seen many times. The V gene is TRBV6-5, the J gene TRBJ1-3; 7 nucleotides align to TRBD1. The CDR3 sequence is 20 residues long. CDR1 is MNHEY, CDR2 SVGAGI, per germline. The V segment lost 0 bases and the J segment 0 bases; nucleotides outside the gene matches: 14. The CDR3, as DNA: TGTGCCAGCAGTTACTCGCCTCCTGAGGGACAGACAATCTCTGGAAACACCATATATTTT. Its translation is CASSYSPPEGQTISGNTIYF.

This clonotype was seen many times. This chain connects TRBV6-5 to TRBJ1-2, with D perhaps TRBD1 (5 bases). Germline values: CDR1 MNHEY, CDR2 SVGAGI. V was shortened by 2 bases and J by 4 bases, with 11 bases between the two germline ends. This CDR3 has 14 amino acids. The CDR3 is CASSYAQGIYGYTF. In DNA, the CDR3 is TGTGCCAGCAGTTACGCGCAGGGAATCTATGGCTACACCTTC.

This clonotype has a count of ten or more. This sequence joins TRBV7-2 and TRBJ2-7; 13 bases map to TRBD2. The CDR3 sequence is 14 residues long. V was pared by 4 bases and J by 6 bases, with 3 bases of the junction left unmatched. CDR1 SGHTA and CDR2 FQGNSA come from the germline V gene. CDR3 coding DNA: TGTGCCAGCAGCTCACTAGCGGGGGGGCTCGAGCAGTACTTC. Encoded protein: CASSSLAGGLEQYF.